Below, 25 T cell receptor beta chains from the same sample are listed, as sequenced in a study of technical replicates of blood from a handful of donors (dated 2017 in TCRdb). The method was the immunoSEQ multiplex PCR assay. TCRdb took over this immuneACCESS table, retaining in-frame rearrangements with V and J assigned. Such tables are incomplete; in checked studies, under half of the missing clones stem from an unresolved V gene, and the remainder is unexplained. For this sample there are roughly 100,000 clones; approximately 95% appear just once. Together, the top ten hold under 0.4% of the sample. Sequencing used T cells isolated from PBMCs. The receptors here all came from a human donor in good health.

This sequence joins TRBV6-1 and TRBJ2-7, with D possibly being TRBD2 (5 bases). V lost 0 bases and J lost 3, with 12 bases in between. The CDR3 consists of 15 residues. Per germline, CDR1 MNHNS and CDR2 SASEGT. The CDR3: CASSEASAGYYEQYF. DNA for the CDR3: TGTGCCAGCAGTGAAGCTTCGGCGGGTTACTACGAGCAGTACTTC.

This chain connects TRBV4-1 to TRBJ2-7, with 9 bases aligning to TRBD2. There are 14 residues in the CDR3. Unmatched junction bases numbered 3, after V lost 1 base and J lost 5 bases. CDR1 and CDR2 from the germline V gene are MGHRA and YSYEKL. The CDR3: CASSQVGLADEQYF. The CDR3, as DNA: TGCGCCAGCAGCCAAGTGGGACTAGCAGACGAGCAGTACTTC.

The rearrangement uses TRBV7-9 and TRBJ2-7; no reliable D call. The germline V gene has CDR1 SEHNR and CDR2 FQNEAQ (reference sequence). Trimming stripped 2 bases from V and 0 bases from J, with 5 bases between. The CDR3 has 13 amino acids. CDR3 bases: TGTGCCAGCAGCTTAACGAGCTCCTACGAGCAGTACTTC. It specifies CASSLTSSYEQYF.

For the CDR3, the DNA is TGCGCCAGCAGCTTGGCCGCAGGGATTGATGGCTACACCTTC. This translates into CASSLAAGIDGYTF. V gene TRBV5-1 combines with J gene TRBJ1-2, with a possible D match to TRBD1 (5 bases). CDR1 and CDR2 (germline): SGHRS, YFSETQ. The CDR3 runs to 14 residues. V gave up 0 bases and J gave up 6 bases, with 12 bases separating them.

J is TRBJ1-1 and V is TRBV10-3, with D unresolved. This CDR3 comprises 15 residues. V was shortened by 6 bases and J by 1 base, with 15 bases between the two germline ends. Germline-derived CDR1 and CDR2 are ENHRY and SYGVKD. CDR3 coding DNA: TGTGCCATCAGGCCGAGGACCGGGGAGAACACTGAAGCTTTCTTT. Translated, it gives CAIRPRTGENTEAFF.

The chain joins TRBV5-1 to TRBJ2-5; 11 bases are a match to TRBD2. The germline V gene encodes CDR1 SGHRS and CDR2 YFSETQ. The CDR3 has 14 residues. Trimming took 4 bases from V and 3 from J; bases not matched to a gene: 2. This CDR3 is CASSTSGREETQYF. The CDR3 DNA reads TGCGCCAGCAGCACTAGCGGGAGAGAAGAGACCCAGTACTTC.

The chain links TRBV19 to TRBJ1-2; 8 bases are a match to TRBD1. From germline, CDR1 is LNHDA and CDR2 SQIVND (reference sequence). The J segment lost 5 bases and the V segment lost 7 bases, leaving 12 bases of the junction unmatched. The CDR3 loop spans 15 amino acids. CDR3: CASNQGAFDRYGYTF. The CDR3, as DNA: TGTGCCAGTAACCAGGGGGCATTCGATCGGTATGGCTACACCTTC.

The chain combines TRBV28 with TRBJ2-7, with 7 nucleotides matching TRBD2. The length of the CDR3 is 14 residues. Germline V gene data show CDR1 as MDHEN and CDR2 as SYDVKM. With V trimmed by 3 bases and J by 4 bases, 6 bases remained unmatched. CDR3 nucleotides: TGTGCCAGCAGTTTGGCGGGAGATAGATACGAGCAGTACTTC. This translates into CASSLAGDRYEQYF.

The chain couples TRBV29-1 to TRBJ2-1; 10 positions match TRBD2. Germline values: CDR1 SQVTM, CDR2 ANQGSEA. This CDR3 contains 15 residues. V lost 3 bases, J lost 9 bases, and 11 bases stayed unmatched. The chain's CDR3 is CSVEGLANSLSEQFF. CDR3 coding DNA: TGCAGCGTTGAGGGACTAGCGAATTCACTCAGTGAGCAGTTCTTC.

This rearrangement joins TRBV2 to TRBJ1-5; D remains unclear. V was cut by 7 bases and J by 6 bases, with 16 bases left in between. Germline-derived CDR1 and CDR2 are SNHLY and FYNNEI. The CDR3 contains 14 residues. CDR3 in amino acids: CASKESALSQPQHF. CDR3 DNA sequence: TGTGCCAGCAAAGAAAGCGCGCTAAGTCAGCCCCAGCATTTT. Full variable domain (outside the CDR3, taken from reference TRBV2 and TRBJ1-5): EPEVTQTPSHQVTQMGQEVILRCVPISNHLYFYWYRQILGQKVEFLVSFYNNEISEKSEIFDDQFSVERPDGSNFTLKIRSTKLEDSAMYFCASKESALSQPQHFGDGTRLSIL.

This sequence joins TRBV6-5 and TRBJ1-1; D unclear. V lost 4 bases to trimming and J lost 0 bases, with 6 bases between them. The CDR3 loop spans 13 amino acids. Looked up from germline, CDR1 is MNHEY and CDR2 is SVGAGI. CDR3 DNA sequence: TGTGCCAGCAGTTCTTACATGAACACTGAAGCTTTCTTT. Translated: CASSSYMNTEAFF.

The chain links TRBV9 to TRBJ2-7; TRBD2 might be the D (6 bases). Between the trimmed V and J ends, which lost 4 bases and 4 bases, there was a span of 21 bases. The V gene's germline CDR1 is SGDLS and CDR2 YYNGEE. This CDR3 contains 16 residues. The CDR3 DNA is TGTGCCAGCAGCTACGGGGGTGGGCTAGCAGCATACGAGCAGTACTTC. Its protein product is CASSYGGGLAAYEQYF.

This chain joins TRBV14 and TRBJ2-7; 7 bases agree with TRBD2. V lost 1 base, J lost 5 bases, and 8 bases stayed unmatched. Germline V gene lookup returns CDR1 SGHDN and CDR2 FVKESK. The CDR3 spans 15 residues. The CDR3 region has the DNA TGTGCCAGCAGCCAAGGGGGACTAAGATTGAACGAGCAGTACTTC. Translated, it gives CASSQGGLRLNEQYF.

The chain combines TRBV4-2 with TRBJ1-1; no clear D. V gave up 4 bases and J gave up 5 bases, with 20 bases separating them. This CDR3 contains 16 residues. Germline CDR1 reads LGHNA; CDR2 reads YNFKEQ. CDR3 loop: CASSPVSGQPGTEAFF. In nucleotides, the CDR3 is TGTGCCAGCAGCCCAGTAAGTGGGCAGCCAGGTACTGAAGCTTTCTTT.

This chain connects TRBV28 to TRBJ1-5, with 7 bases matching TRBD1. The CDR3 is made up of 13 amino acids. Germline assignment: CDR1 MDHEN and CDR2 SYDVKM. Trimming removed 11 bases from V and 6 bases from J; junction bases left unmatched: 10. CDR3 nucleotide sequence: TGTGCCTCCGAACAGGGGATCATTCAGCCCCAGCATTTT. This sequence encodes CASEQGIIQPQHF. The entire variable domain, with the rest obtained from reference TRBV28 and TRBJ1-5, is as follows: DVKVTQSSRYLVKRTGEKVFLECVQDMDHENMFWYRQDPGLGLRLIYFSYDVKMKEKGDIPEGYSVSREKKERFSLILESASTNQTSMYLCASEQGIIQPQHFGDGTRLSIL.

The V and J genes are TRBV6-1 and TRBJ1-2; 7 nucleotides agree with TRBD1. This CDR3 has 15 residues. V lost 3 bases, J lost 1 base, and 5 bases stayed unmatched. Looked up from germline, CDR1 is MNHNS and CDR2 is SASEGT. DNA for the CDR3: TGTGCCAGCAGTGATTGGGACAGCTTTAACTATGGCTACACCTTC. This translates into CASSDWDSFNYGYTF.

This clone was seen only once. This sequence joins TRBV27 and TRBJ1-5; 10 bases align to TRBD1. The germline CDR1 and CDR2 sequences are MNHEY and SMNVEV (reference sequence). The J segment lost 7 bases and the V segment lost 9 bases, leaving 3 bases of the junction unmatched. The CDR3 is 12 amino acids. The CDR3 nucleotides read TGTGCCAGTACGACAGGGGGCCAGCCCCAGCATTTT. Its translation is CASTTGGQPQHF.

The CDR3 reads CASSLGESVYGYTF. DNA for the CDR3: TGCGCCAGCAGCTTGGGGGAGAGCGTGTATGGCTACACCTTC. The chain carries TRBV5-1 and TRBJ1-2; D call uncertain. The CDR3 totals 14 residues. Germline V lookup: CDR1 SGHRS, CDR2 YFSETQ. V shed 0 bases and J shed 5 bases, with 11 bases lying between them.

The chain uses TRBV2 and TRBJ1-2, with a possible D match to TRBD1 (5 bases). The germline gives CDR1 SNHLY, CDR2 FYNNEI. The CDR3 contains 13 residues. V lost 9 bases to trimming and J lost 0 bases, with 11 bases between them. The CDR3 sequence is CARTVEANYGYTF. CDR3 nucleotide sequence: TGTGCCAGGACAGTAGAAGCTAACTATGGCTACACCTTC.

V and J are TRBV4-3 and TRBJ2-3; 9 bases align to TRBD2. The CDR3 runs 18 residues. The V segment lost 3 bases and the J segment 0 bases; nucleotides outside the gene matches: 10. Germline lookup yields CDR1 LGHNA and CDR2 YSLEER. CDR3 sequence (DNA): TGCGCCAGCAGCCAGTCAACCCCGGGACTAGCCAGCACAGATACGCAGTATTTT. This translates into CASSQSTPGLASTDTQYF.

The rearrangement joins TRBV7-6 to TRBJ2-1, with 9 bases identical to TRBD2. Germline V gene lookup returns CDR1 SGHVS and CDR2 FNYEAQ. V lost 4 bases and J lost 4; bases outside the gene matches: 5. This CDR3 region has 15 residues. The CDR3 region has the DNA TGTGCCAGCAGCTGGGGACTAGCCCTTTACAATGAGCAGTTCTTC. This sequence encodes CASSWGLALYNEQFF.

The chain employs TRBV30 and TRBJ2-7, with unresolved D. Germline V lookup: CDR1 GTSNPN, CDR2 SVGIG (reference sequence). The germline V and J ends were trimmed by 1 base and 4 bases, with 8 bases remaining between them. CDR3 length: 12 amino acids. For the CDR3, the DNA is TGTGCCTGGAGTGGTCTAACTTACGAGCAGTACTTC. This translates into CAWSGLTYEQYF.

This chain links TRBV19 with TRBJ1-1; D unclear. The germline V gene has CDR1 LNHDA and CDR2 SQIVND (reference sequence). Trimming took 3 bases from V and 8 from J, leaving 10 bases between them. This CDR3 is built from 12 residues. The CDR3 sequence is CASSIIGAEAFF. For the CDR3, the DNA is TGTGCCAGTAGTATTATAGGAGCAGAAGCTTTCTTT.

The chain links TRBV6-5 to TRBJ1-2; 7 nucleotides agree with TRBD1. The length of the CDR3 is 12 residues. V shed 7 bases and J 8 bases; nucleotides not matched to a gene: 7. In germline, CDR1 is MNHEY, CDR2 SVGAGI. The CDR3 reads CASTEQGWGYTF. The CDR3 DNA follows: TGTGCCAGCACGGAACAGGGGTGGGGCTACACCTTC.

This chain uses TRBV4-1 with TRBJ2-1, with 11 bases identical to TRBD2. CDR3 length: 14 amino acids. The V and J ends lost 4 bases and 12 bases, in that order; junction bases with no gene match: 8. Germline V gene data show CDR1 as MGHRA and CDR2 as YSYEKL. The CDR3 bases are TGCGCCAGCAGCCGGGTGCTAGCGGGAGGTTGGCAGTTCTTC. Residues: CASSRVLAGGWQFF.